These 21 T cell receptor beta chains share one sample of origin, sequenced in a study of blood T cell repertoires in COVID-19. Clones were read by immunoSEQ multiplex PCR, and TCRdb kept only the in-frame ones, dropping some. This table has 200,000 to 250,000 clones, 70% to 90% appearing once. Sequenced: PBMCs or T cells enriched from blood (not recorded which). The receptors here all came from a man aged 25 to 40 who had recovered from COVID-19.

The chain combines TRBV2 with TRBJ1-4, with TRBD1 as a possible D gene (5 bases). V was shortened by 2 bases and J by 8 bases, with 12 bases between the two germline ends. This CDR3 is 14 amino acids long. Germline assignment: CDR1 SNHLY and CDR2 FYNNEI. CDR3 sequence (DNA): TGTGCCAGCAGTGAACAGGGTGTTCGCGAAAAACTGTTTTTT. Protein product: CASSEQGVREKLFF.

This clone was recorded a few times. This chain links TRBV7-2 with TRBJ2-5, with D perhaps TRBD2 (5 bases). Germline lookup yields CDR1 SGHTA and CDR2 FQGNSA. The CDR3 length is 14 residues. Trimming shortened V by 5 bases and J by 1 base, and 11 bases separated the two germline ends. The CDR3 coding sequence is TGTGCCAGCAGCCGCCGACGGGGCCAAGAGACCCAGTACTTC. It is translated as CASSRRRGQETQYF.

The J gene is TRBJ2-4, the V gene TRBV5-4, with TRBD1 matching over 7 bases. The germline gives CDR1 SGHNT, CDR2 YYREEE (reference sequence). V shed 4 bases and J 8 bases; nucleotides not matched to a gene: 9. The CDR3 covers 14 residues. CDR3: CASSVTGSVDIQYF. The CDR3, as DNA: TGTGCCAGCAGCGTGACAGGGTCCGTTGACATTCAGTACTTC.

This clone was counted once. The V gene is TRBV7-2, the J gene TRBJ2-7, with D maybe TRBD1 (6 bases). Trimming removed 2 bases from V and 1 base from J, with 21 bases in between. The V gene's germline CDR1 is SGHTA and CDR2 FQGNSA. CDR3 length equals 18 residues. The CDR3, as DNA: TGTGCCAGCAGCTTAATGGGACCCCGGGACATGAGGTCCTACGAGCAGTACTTC. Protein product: CASSLMGPRDMRSYEQYF.

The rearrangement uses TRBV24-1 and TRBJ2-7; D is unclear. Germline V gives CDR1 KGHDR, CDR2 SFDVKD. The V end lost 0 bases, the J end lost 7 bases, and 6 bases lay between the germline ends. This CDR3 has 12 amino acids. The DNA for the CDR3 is TGTGCCACCAGTGATTTGAACAGAGAGCAGTACTTC. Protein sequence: CATSDLNREQYF.

CDR3 amino acids: CSARETGEQYF. CDR3 sequence (DNA): TGCAGTGCTAGAGAGACTGGGGAGCAGTACTTC. V gene TRBV20-1 combines with J gene TRBJ2-7, with D unresolved. Trimming removed 0 bases at V and 7 bases at J, with 7 bases between. This CDR3 is built from 11 residues. The germline CDR1 and CDR2 sequences are DFQATT and SNEGSKA (reference sequence).

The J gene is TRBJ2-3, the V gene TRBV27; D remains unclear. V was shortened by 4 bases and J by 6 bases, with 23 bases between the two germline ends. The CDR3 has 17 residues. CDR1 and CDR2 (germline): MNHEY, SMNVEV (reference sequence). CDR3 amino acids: CASSSVFQDLYNDTQYF. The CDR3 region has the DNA TGTGCCAGCAGTTCGGTCTTCCAGGATTTATACAATGATACGCAGTATTTT.

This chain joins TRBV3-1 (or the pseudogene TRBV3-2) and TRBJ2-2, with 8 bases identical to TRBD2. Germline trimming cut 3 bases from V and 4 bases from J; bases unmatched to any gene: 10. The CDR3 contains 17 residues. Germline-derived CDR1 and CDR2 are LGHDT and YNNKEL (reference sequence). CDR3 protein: CASSHSTGGRVTGELFF. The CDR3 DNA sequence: TGTGCCAGCAGCCACTCAACGGGAGGGCGCGTCACCGGGGAGCTGTTTTTT.

Here the CDR3 reads CASSPRSVSNEKLFF. CDR3 bases: TGTGCCAGCAGCCCCCGCAGCGTATCCAATGAAAAACTGTTTTTT. The J gene is TRBJ1-4, the V gene TRBV7-8; D uncertain. V lost 5 bases and J 5 bases, leaving 15 bases between the germline ends. CDR3 length equals 15 residues. The germline V gene has CDR1 SGHVS and CDR2 FQNEAQ.

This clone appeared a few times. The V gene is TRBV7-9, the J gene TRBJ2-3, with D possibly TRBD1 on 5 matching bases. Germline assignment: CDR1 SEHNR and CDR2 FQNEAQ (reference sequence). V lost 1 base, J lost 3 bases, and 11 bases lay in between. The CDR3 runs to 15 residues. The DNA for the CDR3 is TGTGCCAGCAGCTTAGTGTCAGGGCCTACAGATACGCAGTATTTT. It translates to CASSLVSGPTDTQYF.

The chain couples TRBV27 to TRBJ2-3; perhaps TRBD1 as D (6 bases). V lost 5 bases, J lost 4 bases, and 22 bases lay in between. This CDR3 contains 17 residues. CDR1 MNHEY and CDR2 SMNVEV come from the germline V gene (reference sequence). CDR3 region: CASSQPRGHWGPDTQYF. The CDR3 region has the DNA TGTGCCAGCAGTCAACCCCGGGGACATTGGGGTCCAGATACGCAGTATTTT.

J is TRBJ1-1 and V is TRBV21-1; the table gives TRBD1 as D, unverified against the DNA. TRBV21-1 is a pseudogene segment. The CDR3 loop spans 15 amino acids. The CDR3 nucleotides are TGTGCCAGCAGCTCAAATGGGACAGGGGACACTGAAGCTTTCTTT. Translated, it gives CASSSNGTGDTEAFF.

CDR3 loop: CAAGQSYEQYF. In nucleotides, the CDR3 is TGTGCGGCCGGACAGTCCTACGAGCAGTACTTC. The genes are TRBV10-3 and TRBJ2-7; weak D call: TRBD1 (6 bases). CDR3 length: 11 amino acids. The germline V gene has CDR1 ENHRY and CDR2 SYGVKD.

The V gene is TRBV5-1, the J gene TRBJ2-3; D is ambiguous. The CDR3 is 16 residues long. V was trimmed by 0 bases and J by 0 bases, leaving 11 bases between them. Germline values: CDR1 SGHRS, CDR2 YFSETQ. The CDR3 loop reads CASSLGLDSSTDTQYF. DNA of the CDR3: TGCGCCAGCAGCTTGGGGCTAGACTCAAGCACAGATACGCAGTATTTT.

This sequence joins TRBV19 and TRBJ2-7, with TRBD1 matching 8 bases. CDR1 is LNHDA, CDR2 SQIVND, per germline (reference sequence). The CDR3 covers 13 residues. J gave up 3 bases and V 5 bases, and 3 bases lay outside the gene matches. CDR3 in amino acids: CASSRRGLYEQYF. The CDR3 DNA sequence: TGTGCCAGTAGTCGCAGGGGGCTCTACGAGCAGTACTTC.

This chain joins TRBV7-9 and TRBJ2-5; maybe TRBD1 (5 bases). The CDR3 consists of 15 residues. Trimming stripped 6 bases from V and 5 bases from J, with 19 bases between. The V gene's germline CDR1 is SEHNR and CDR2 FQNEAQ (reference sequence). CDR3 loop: CASSRQIWGRETQYF. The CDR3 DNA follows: TGTGCCAGCAGTCGACAGATTTGGGGCCGGGAGACCCAGTACTTC.

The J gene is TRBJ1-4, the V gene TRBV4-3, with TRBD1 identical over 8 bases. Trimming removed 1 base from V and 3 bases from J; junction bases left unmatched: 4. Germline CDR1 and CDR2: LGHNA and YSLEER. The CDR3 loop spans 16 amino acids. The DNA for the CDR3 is TGCGCCAGCAGCCAAGTGGACAGGGCGGCTAATGAAAAACTGTTTTTT. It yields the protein CASSQVDRAANEKLFF.

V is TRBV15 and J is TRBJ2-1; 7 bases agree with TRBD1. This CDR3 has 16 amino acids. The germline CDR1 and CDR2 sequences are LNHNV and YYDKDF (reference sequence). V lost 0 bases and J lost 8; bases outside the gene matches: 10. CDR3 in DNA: TGTGCCACCAGCAGAGAAGGACAGGTCCTTTGGGATGAGCAGTTCTTC. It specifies CATSREGQVLWDEQFF.

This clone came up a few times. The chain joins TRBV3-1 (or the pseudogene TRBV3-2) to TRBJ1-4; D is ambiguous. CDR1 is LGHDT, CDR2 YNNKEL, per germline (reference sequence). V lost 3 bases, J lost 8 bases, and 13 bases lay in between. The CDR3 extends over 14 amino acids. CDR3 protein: CASSHSRSVEKLFF. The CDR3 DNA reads TGTGCCAGCAGCCATAGTCGCTCGGTCGAAAAACTGTTTTTT.

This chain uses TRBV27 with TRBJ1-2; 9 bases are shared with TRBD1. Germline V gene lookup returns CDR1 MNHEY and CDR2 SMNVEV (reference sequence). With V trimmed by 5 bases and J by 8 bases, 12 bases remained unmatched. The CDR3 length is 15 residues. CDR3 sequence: CASSLKPGTGLGYTF. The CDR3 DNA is TGTGCCAGCAGTCTAAAACCCGGGACAGGGTTGGGCTACACCTTC.

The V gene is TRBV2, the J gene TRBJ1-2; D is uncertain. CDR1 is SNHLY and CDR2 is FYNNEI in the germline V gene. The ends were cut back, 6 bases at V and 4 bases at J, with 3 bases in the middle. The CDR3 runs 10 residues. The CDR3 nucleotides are TGTGCCAGCAGCGGCTATGGCTACACCTTC. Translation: CASSGYGYTF.